These T cell receptor beta chains were read from a single sample in a study of technical replicates of blood from a few donors. TCRdb's copy holds only in-frame clones and misses some; the assay was immunoSEQ multiplex PCR. The table shows more than 65,000 clones, with over 90% occurring only once. Input material: T cells isolated from PBMCs. All receptors derive from a human donor in good health. Both conserved end residues are part of each CDR3. A D gene is named only where the DNA matches it firmly. Clone sizes are given selectively: once, few, many, or a class where the clone is expanded.

clone_size: once; v_call: TRBV7-2; d_call: TRBD1; cdr3_length: 16; j_call: TRBJ2-5; cdr3_nt: TGTGCCAGCAGTCGCGCCGGACAGGGGGGACAAGAGACCCAGTACTTC; cdr3_aa: CASSRAGQGGQETQYF
clone_size: .; v_call: TRBV18; d_call: .; cdr3_length: 15; j_call: TRBJ2-2; cdr3_nt: TGTGCCAGCTCACCCCTGGACAGCTTCACCGGGGAGCTGTTTTTT; cdr3_aa: CASSPLDSFTGELFF
clone_size: .; v_call: TRBV13; d_call: TRBD1; cdr3_length: 17; j_call: TRBJ2-5; cdr3_nt: TGTGCCAGCAGCTTAGTTTCGGGACAGGCAATACAAGAGACCCAGTACTTC; cdr3_aa: CASSLVSGQAIQETQYF
clone_size: .; v_call: TRBV5-1; d_call: TRBD2; cdr3_length: 15; j_call: TRBJ2-1; cdr3_nt: TGCGCCAGCAGCCCGGGGACTAGCGGGGCCAATGAGCAGTTCTTC; cdr3_aa: CASSPGTSGANEQFF
clone_size: .; v_call: TRBV28; d_call: .; cdr3_length: 13; j_call: TRBJ2-1; cdr3_nt: TGTGCCAGCAGTCGGAGCTCCTACAATGAGCAGTTCTTC; cdr3_aa: CASSRSSYNEQFF
clone_size: .; v_call: TRBV19; d_call: TRBD2; cdr3_length: 18; j_call: TRBJ2-7; cdr3_nt: TGTGCCAGTACTATAGTATCAGTCGTCGGGACTAGAATCTACGAGCAGTACTTC; cdr3_aa: CASTIVSVVGTRIYEQYF
clone_size: .; v_call: TRBV9; d_call: .; cdr3_length: 14; j_call: TRBJ2-1; cdr3_nt: TGTGCCAGCAGCGTAGCTACGTTGGGGAGCGAGCAGTTCTTC; cdr3_aa: CASSVATLGSEQFF
clone_size: .; v_call: TRBV14; d_call: TRBD1; cdr3_length: 14; j_call: TRBJ1-1; cdr3_nt: TGTGCCAGCAGCCAAAGACAGGGGTTCACTGAAGCTTTCTTT; cdr3_aa: CASSQRQGFTEAFF
clone_size: .; v_call: TRBV28; d_call: TRBD1; cdr3_length: 18; j_call: TRBJ1-5; cdr3_nt: TGTGCCAGCAGGGGGTTGACAGGGGTAGGCTATAGCAATCAGCCCCAGCATTTT; cdr3_aa: CASRGLTGVGYSNQPQHF
clone_size: .; v_call: TRBV2; d_call: .; cdr3_length: 14; j_call: TRBJ2-7; cdr3_nt: TGTGCCAGCAGTGAACAAAATCGGGACTACGAGCAGTACTTC; cdr3_aa: CASSEQNRDYEQYF
clone_size: .; v_call: TRBV7-9; d_call: TRBD1; cdr3_length: 13; j_call: TRBJ2-7; cdr3_nt: TGTGCCAGCAACCACAGGGGATCGTACGAGCAGTACTTC; cdr3_aa: CASNHRGSYEQYF
clone_size: .; v_call: TRBV9; d_call: .; cdr3_length: 15; j_call: TRBJ2-1; cdr3_nt: TGTGCCAGCAGCGTAGGATCAGCGGCCTACAATGAGCAGTTCTTC; cdr3_aa: CASSVGSAAYNEQFF
clone_size: .; v_call: TRBV7-9; d_call: .; cdr3_length: 13; j_call: TRBJ1-4; cdr3_nt: TGTGCCAGCAGCTTCGGGATTAATGAAAAACTGTTTTTT; cdr3_aa: CASSFGINEKLFF
clone_size: .; v_call: TRBV11-2; d_call: .; cdr3_length: 16; j_call: TRBJ2-7; cdr3_nt: TGTGCCAGCACCTACCGTGTGGACGGGGGATTCTACGAGCAGTACTTC; cdr3_aa: CASTYRVDGGFYEQYF
clone_size: .; v_call: TRBV9; d_call: .; cdr3_length: 14; j_call: TRBJ2-1; cdr3_nt: TGTGCCAGCAGCGTTGGGGCGAGCTACAATGAGCAGTTCTTC; cdr3_aa: CASSVGASYNEQFF
clone_size: .; v_call: TRBV13; d_call: .; cdr3_length: 14; j_call: TRBJ2-7; cdr3_nt: TGTGCCAGCAGCGGAATTTTTACAGGAAACGAGCAGTACTTC; cdr3_aa: CASSGIFTGNEQYF
clone_size: .; v_call: TRBV5-1; d_call: TRBD1; cdr3_length: 15; j_call: TRBJ2-5; cdr3_nt: TGCGCCAGCAGCTCCCCGGGACAGGGTTTGGAGACCCAGTACTTC; cdr3_aa: CASSSPGQGLETQYF
clone_size: .; v_call: TRBV9; d_call: TRBD1; cdr3_length: 17; j_call: TRBJ1-1; cdr3_nt: TGTGCCAGCAGCGAAAGAGGACAGGGGTCATTGAACACTGAAGCTTTCTTT; cdr3_aa: CASSERGQGSLNTEAFF
clone_size: .; v_call: TRBV6-6; d_call: .; cdr3_length: 14; j_call: TRBJ1-5; cdr3_nt: TGTGCCAGCAGTTGGCAAGACGGGAATCAGCCCCAGCATTTT; cdr3_aa: CASSWQDGNQPQHF
clone_size: .; v_call: TRBV15; d_call: TRBD1; cdr3_length: 13; j_call: TRBJ2-7; cdr3_nt: TGTGCCACCAGCAGAGAACCAGGGGGCGAGCAGTACTTC; cdr3_aa: CATSREPGGEQYF
clone_size: .; v_call: TRBV7-2; d_call: .; cdr3_length: 15; j_call: TRBJ2-7; cdr3_nt: TGTGCCAGCAGCTTAAAAAGCGGGCACCAAAGGGAGCAGTACTTC; cdr3_aa: CASSLKSGHQREQYF
clone_size: .; v_call: TRBV28; d_call: .; cdr3_length: 18; j_call: TRBJ1-3; cdr3_nt: TGTGCCAGCAGTTTAACGGATCGGCGGGGGGCGCGGGGAAACACCATATATTTT; cdr3_aa: CASSLTDRRGARGNTIYF
clone_size: once; v_call: TRBV6-4; d_call: TRBD2; cdr3_length: 15; j_call: TRBJ2-3; cdr3_nt: TGTGCCAGCAGCGAGACTAGCGGGGGAGGAGATACGCAGTATTTT; cdr3_aa: CASSETSGGGDTQYF
clone_size: .; v_call: TRBV4-2; d_call: .; cdr3_length: 14; j_call: TRBJ2-5; cdr3_nt: TGTGCCAGCAGCCAAGTCGGAGGAATAGAGACCCAGTACTTC; cdr3_aa: CASSQVGGIETQYF
clone_size: .; v_call: TRBV15; d_call: .; cdr3_length: 13; j_call: TRBJ2-1; cdr3_nt: TGTGCCACCAGCAGACAGGGTTACAATGAGCAGTTCTTC; cdr3_aa: CATSRQGYNEQFF
clone_size: .; v_call: TRBV2; d_call: TRBD2; cdr3_length: 16; j_call: TRBJ2-3; cdr3_nt: TGTGCCAGCAGTCCGGGACTAGCGGGGCGCACAGATACGCAGTATTTT; cdr3_aa: CASSPGLAGRTDTQYF
clone_size: once; v_call: TRBV6-5; d_call: .; cdr3_length: 12; j_call: TRBJ1-2; cdr3_nt: TGTGCCAGCAGTTACGGCCGATATGGCTACACCTTC; cdr3_aa: CASSYGRYGYTF
clone_size: .; v_call: TRBV7-3; d_call: TRBD2; cdr3_length: 14; j_call: TRBJ2-7; cdr3_nt: TGTGCCAGCAGCCTGGGACTAGCGGGGGCAAAGCAGTACTTC; cdr3_aa: CASSLGLAGAKQYF
clone_size: few; v_call: TRBV4-1; d_call: .; cdr3_length: 15; j_call: TRBJ1-5; cdr3_nt: TGCGCCAGCAGCGTCAAGGGGGGGAGCAATCAGCCCCAGCATTTT; cdr3_aa: CASSVKGGSNQPQHF
clone_size: .; v_call: TRBV27; d_call: TRBD1; cdr3_length: 14; j_call: TRBJ1-1; cdr3_nt: TGTGCCAGCAGTCCCGGGACAGGGGTCCCTGAAGCTTTCTTT; cdr3_aa: CASSPGTGVPEAFF
clone_size: .; v_call: TRBV6-1; d_call: .; cdr3_length: 18; j_call: TRBJ1-5; cdr3_nt: TGTGCCAGCAGTGTACACCGGGGCCCTGGGGAGGACAATCAGCCCCAGCATTTT; cdr3_aa: CASSVHRGPGEDNQPQHF
clone_size: .; v_call: TRBV5-4; d_call: TRBD1; cdr3_length: 15; j_call: TRBJ2-7; cdr3_nt: TGTGCCAGCAGTTATACAGGGGGGACCACCTACGAGCAGTACTTC; cdr3_aa: CASSYTGGTTYEQYF
clone_size: .; v_call: TRBV30; d_call: .; cdr3_length: 12; j_call: TRBJ1-4; cdr3_nt: TGTGCCTGGCTCGACGGGGGGAGAAAACTGTTTTTT; cdr3_aa: CAWLDGGRKLFF
clone_size: .; v_call: TRBV9; d_call: .; cdr3_length: 15; j_call: TRBJ1-5; cdr3_nt: TGTGCCAGCAGCACCTCCGGTTTTAGCAATCAGCCCCAGCATTTT; cdr3_aa: CASSTSGFSNQPQHF
clone_size: .; v_call: TRBV7-2; d_call: .; cdr3_length: 14; j_call: TRBJ2-5; cdr3_nt: TGTGCCAGCAGCCAGGCTAGCGTACAAGAGACCCAGTACTTC; cdr3_aa: CASSQASVQETQYF
clone_size: .; v_call: TRBV27; d_call: TRBD1; cdr3_length: 15; j_call: TRBJ2-5; cdr3_nt: TGTGCCAGCAGTGCCAGGACAGGACTGGGGGAGACCCAGTACTTC; cdr3_aa: CASSARTGLGETQYF